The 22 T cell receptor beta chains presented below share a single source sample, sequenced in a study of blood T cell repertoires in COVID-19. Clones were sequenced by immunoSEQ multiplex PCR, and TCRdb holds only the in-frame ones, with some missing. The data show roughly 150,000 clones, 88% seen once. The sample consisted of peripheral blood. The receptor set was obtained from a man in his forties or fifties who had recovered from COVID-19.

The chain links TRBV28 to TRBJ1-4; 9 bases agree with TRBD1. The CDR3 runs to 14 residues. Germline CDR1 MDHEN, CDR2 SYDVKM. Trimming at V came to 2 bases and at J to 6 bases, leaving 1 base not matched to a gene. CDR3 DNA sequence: TGTGCCAGCAGTTTAGGGACAGGGCATGAAAAACTGTTTTTT. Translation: CASSLGTGHEKLFF.

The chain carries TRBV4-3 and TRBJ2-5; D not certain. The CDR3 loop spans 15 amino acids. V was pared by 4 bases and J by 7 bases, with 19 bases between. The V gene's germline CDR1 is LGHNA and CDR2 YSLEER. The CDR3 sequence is CASSPIMSPGGTQYF. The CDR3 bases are TGCGCCAGCAGCCCGATAATGTCCCCCGGTGGGACCCAGTACTTC.

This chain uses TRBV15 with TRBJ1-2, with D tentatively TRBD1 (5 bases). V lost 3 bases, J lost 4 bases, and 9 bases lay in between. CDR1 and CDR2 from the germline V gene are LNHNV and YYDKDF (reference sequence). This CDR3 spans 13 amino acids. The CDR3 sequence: CATSRGEGYGYTF. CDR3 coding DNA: TGTGCCACCAGCAGGGGGGAGGGCTATGGCTACACCTTC.

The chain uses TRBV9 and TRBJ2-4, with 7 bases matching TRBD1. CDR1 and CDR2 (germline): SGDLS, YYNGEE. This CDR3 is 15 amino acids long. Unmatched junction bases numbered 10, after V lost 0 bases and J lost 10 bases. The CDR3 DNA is TGTGCCAGCAGCGTAGGAGAGGGGGCAGGAAAAATTCAGTACTTC. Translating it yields CASSVGEGAGKIQYF.

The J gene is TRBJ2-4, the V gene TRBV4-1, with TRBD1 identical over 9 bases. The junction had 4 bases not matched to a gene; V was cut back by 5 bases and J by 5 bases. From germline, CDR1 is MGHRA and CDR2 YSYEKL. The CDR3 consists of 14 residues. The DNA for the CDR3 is TGCGCCAGCAGCTTGGGACAGGGTGAAAACATTCAGTACTTC. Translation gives CASSLGQGENIQYF.

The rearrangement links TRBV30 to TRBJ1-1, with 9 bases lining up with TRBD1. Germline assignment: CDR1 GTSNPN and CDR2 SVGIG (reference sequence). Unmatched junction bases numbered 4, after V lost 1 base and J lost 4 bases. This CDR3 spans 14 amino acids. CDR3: CAWSGDRVGTEAFF. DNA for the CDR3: TGTGCCTGGAGTGGGGACAGGGTGGGCACTGAAGCTTTCTTT. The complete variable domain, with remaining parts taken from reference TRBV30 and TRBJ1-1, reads SQTIHQWPATLVQPVGSPLSLECTVEGTSNPNLYWYRQAAGRGLQLLFYSVGIGQISSEVPQNLSASRPQDRQFILSSKKLLLSDSGFYLCAWSGDRVGTEAFFGQGTRLTVV.

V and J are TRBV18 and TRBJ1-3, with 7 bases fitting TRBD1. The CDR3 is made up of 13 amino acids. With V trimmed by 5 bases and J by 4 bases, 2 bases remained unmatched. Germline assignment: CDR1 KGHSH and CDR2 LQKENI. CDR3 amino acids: CASSSDRGNTIYF. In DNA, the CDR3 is TGTGCCAGCTCATCGGACAGGGGAAACACCATATATTTT.

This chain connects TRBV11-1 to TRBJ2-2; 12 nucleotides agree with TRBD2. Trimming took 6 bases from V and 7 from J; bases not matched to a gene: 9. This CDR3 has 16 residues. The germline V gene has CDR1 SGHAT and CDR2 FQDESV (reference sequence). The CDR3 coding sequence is TGTGCCAGCAGGCCCGGACTAGCGGGAAGAGACGGGGAGCTGTTTTTT. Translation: CASRPGLAGRDGELFF.

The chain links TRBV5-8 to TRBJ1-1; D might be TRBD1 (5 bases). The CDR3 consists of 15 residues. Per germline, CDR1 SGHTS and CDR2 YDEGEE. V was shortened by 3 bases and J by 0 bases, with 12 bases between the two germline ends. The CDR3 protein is CASSWDLGVNTEAFF. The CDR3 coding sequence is TGTGCCAGCAGCTGGGACTTAGGGGTGAACACTGAAGCTTTCTTT. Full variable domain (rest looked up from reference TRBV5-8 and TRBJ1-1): EAGVTQSPTHLIKTRGQQATLRCSPISGHTSVYWYQQALGLGLQFLLWYDEGEERNRGNFPPRFSGRQFPNYSSELNVNALELEDSALYLCASSWDLGVNTEAFFGQGTRLTVV.

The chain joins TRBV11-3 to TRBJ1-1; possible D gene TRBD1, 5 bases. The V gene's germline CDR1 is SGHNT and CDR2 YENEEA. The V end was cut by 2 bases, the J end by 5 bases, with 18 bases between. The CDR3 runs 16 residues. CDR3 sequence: CASSLTHGGSATEAFF. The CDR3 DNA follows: TGTGCCAGCAGCTTAACGCATGGGGGGTCGGCGACTGAAGCTTTCTTT.

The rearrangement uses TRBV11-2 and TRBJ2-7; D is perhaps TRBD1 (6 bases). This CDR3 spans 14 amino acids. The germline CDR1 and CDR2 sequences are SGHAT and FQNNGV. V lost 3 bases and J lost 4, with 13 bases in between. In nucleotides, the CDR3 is TGTGCCAGCAGCTTCCAGGGGTTTGCGTACGAGCAGTACTTC. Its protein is CASSFQGFAYEQYF.

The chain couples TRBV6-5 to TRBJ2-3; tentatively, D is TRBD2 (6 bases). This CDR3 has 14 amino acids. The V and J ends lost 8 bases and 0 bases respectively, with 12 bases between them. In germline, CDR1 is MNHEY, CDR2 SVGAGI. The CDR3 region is CASGAGTSTDTQYF. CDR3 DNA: TGTGCCAGCGGGGCAGGGACTAGCACAGATACGCAGTATTTT.

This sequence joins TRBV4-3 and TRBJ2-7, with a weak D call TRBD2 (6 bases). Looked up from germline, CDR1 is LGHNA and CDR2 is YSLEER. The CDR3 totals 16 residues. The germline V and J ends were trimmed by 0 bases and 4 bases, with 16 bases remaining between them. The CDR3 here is CASSQDRRALFYEQYF. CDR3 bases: TGCGCCAGCAGCCAAGATAGGAGGGCTCTATTTTACGAGCAGTACTTC.

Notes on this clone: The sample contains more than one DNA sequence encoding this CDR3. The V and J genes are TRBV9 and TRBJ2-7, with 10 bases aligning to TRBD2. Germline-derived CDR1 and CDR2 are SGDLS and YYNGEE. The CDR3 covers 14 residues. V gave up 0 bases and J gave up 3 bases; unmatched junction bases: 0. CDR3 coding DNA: TGTGCCAGCAGCGTAGCTAGCGGGAGCTACGAGCAGTACTTC. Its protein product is CASSVASGSYEQYF. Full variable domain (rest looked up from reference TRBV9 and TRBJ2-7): DSGVTQTPKHLITATGQRVTLRCSPRSGDLSVYWYQQSLDQGLQFLIQYYNGEERAKGNILERFSAQQFPDLHSELNLSSLELGDSALYFCASSVASGSYEQYFGPGTRLTVT.

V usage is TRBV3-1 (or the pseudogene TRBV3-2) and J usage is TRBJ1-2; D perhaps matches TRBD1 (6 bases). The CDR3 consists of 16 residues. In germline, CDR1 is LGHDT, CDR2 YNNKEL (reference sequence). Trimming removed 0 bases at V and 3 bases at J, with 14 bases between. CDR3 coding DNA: TGTGCCAGCAGCCAAGATGGGGGCGGCGCATACTATGGCTACACCTTC. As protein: CASSQDGGGAYYGYTF.

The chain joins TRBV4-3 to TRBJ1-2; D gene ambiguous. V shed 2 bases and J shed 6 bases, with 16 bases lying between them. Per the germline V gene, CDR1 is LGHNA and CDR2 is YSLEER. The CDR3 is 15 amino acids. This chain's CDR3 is CASSQSPTPRDGYTF. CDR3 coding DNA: TGCGCCAGCAGCCAAAGTCCGACACCCCGCGATGGCTACACCTTC.

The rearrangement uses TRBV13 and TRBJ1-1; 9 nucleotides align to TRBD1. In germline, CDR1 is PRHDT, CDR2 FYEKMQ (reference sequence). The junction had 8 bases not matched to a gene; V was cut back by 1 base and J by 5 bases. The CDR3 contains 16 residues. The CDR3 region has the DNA TGTGCCAGCAGCTTAGACCCGGGACAGGGAGGGACTGAAGCTTTCTTT. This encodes CASSLDPGQGGTEAFF.

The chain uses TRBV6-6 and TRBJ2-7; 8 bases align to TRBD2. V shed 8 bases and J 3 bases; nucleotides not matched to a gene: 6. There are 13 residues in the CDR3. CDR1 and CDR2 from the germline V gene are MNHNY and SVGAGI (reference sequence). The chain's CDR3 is CASGTSLIYEQYF. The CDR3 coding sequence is TGTGCCAGCGGGACTAGTTTAATCTACGAGCAGTACTTC.

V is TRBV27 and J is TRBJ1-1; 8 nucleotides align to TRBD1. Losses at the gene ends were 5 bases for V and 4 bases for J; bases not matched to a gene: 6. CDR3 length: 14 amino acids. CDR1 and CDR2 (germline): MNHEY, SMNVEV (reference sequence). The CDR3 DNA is TGTGCCAGCAGTCAGCTCACAGGGGGCACTGAAGCTTTCTTT. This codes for CASSQLTGGTEAFF.

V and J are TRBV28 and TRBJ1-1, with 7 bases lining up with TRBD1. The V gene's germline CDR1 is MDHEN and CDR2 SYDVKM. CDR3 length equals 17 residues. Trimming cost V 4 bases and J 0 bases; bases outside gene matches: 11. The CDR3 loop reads CASSSYSETGLNTEAFF. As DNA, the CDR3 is TGTGCCAGCAGTTCCTACAGCGAGACAGGGTTGAACACTGAAGCTTTCTTT.

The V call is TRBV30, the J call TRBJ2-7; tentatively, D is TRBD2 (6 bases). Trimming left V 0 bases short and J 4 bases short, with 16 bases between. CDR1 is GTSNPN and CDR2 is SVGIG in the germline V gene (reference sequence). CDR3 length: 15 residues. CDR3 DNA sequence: TGTGCCTGGAGTGTACTGGGCAGGGCGGGGTACGAGCAGTACTTC. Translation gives CAWSVLGRAGYEQYF.

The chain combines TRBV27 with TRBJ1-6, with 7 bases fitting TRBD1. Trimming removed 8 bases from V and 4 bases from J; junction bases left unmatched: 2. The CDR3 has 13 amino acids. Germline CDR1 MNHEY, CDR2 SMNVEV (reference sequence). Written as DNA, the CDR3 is TGTGCCAGCTGGGACAGATATAATTCACCCCTCCACTTT. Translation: CASWDRYNSPLHF.